A single sample is the source of the 19 T cell receptor beta chains below, sequenced in a study of T cell responses to AZD1222 COVID-19 vaccine. Measured with immunoSEQ multiplex PCR; TCRdb has only the in-frame clones, and not every one. The table includes some 100,000 clones, about nine tenths detected once. The sample here was peripheral blood, taken on day 0 of AZD1222 vaccination. The receptors shown here come from an adult in good health.

CDR3 in DNA: TGTGCTAGTGGTTTGTCAACCGGACAGGGGGCAGTTAACTATGGCTACACCTTC. Amino acids: CASGLSTGQGAVNYGYTF. The chain links TRBV12-5 to TRBJ1-2, with 11 bases aligning to TRBD1. Germline CDR1 is LGHNT and CDR2 is FRNRAP. The CDR3 runs to 18 residues. V trimming: 2 bases; J trimming: 1 base; junction bases outside the gene matches: 9.

This clone appeared a single time. This chain connects TRBV6-6 to TRBJ2-1; D call uncertain. Germline V gene sequence: CDR1 MNHNY, CDR2 SVGAGI (reference sequence). The length of the CDR3 is 15 residues. Trimming removed 2 bases at V and 0 bases at J, with 8 bases between. CDR3 sequence reads: CASSYGQSSYNEQFF. CDR3 coding DNA: TGTGCCAGCAGTTACGGTCAGAGCTCCTACAATGAGCAGTTCTTC.

The CDR3 sequence: CACSSSGGQPQHF. Here the CDR3 DNA reads TGTGCCTGTTCCTCTTCGGGCGGCCAGCCCCAGCATTTT. V gene TRBV30 combines with J gene TRBJ1-5, with no clear D. CDR3 length equals 13 residues. The germline V and J ends were trimmed by 6 bases and 7 bases, with 16 bases remaining between them. Germline V gives CDR1 GTSNPN, CDR2 SVGIG (reference sequence).

The CDR3 DNA reads as TGCAGTGCTAGTCAAGCGGAAGAGACCCAGTACTTC. It translates to CSASQAEETQYF. This chain joins TRBV20-1 and TRBJ2-5, with D maybe TRBD2 (5 bases). V shed 3 bases and J shed 3 bases, with 8 bases lying between them. CDR3 length equals 12 residues. CDR1 and CDR2 from the germline V gene are DFQATT and SNEGSKA (reference sequence).

The chain carries TRBV5-4 and TRBJ2-7; 7 nucleotides align to TRBD1. The CDR3 runs 16 residues. Trimming removed 3 bases from V and 0 bases from J; junction bases left unmatched: 9. Germline CDR1 SGHNT, CDR2 YYREEE (reference sequence). In nucleotides, the CDR3 is TGTGCCAGCAGCTCGTCTGACAGGGCGCTCTCCTACGAGCAGTACTTC. The encoded protein is CASSSSDRALSYEQYF.

The table lists this clone with a count of one. V is TRBV11-3 and J is TRBJ2-2, with D perhaps TRBD1 (6 bases). The CDR3 sequence is 17 residues long. In germline, CDR1 is SGHNT, CDR2 YENEEA. V was clipped by 5 bases and J by 5 bases, with 21 bases between them. The CDR3 DNA is TGTGCCAGCAGCCTCTCGGGTGGGCAGGGGAGAACCGGGGAGCTGTTTTTT. The encoded protein is CASSLSGGQGRTGELFF.

This clone was found once. J is TRBJ1-1 and V is TRBV2; D might be TRBD1 (6 bases). The V end was cut by 5 bases, the J end by 2 bases, with 12 bases between. The CDR3 runs to 14 residues. From germline, CDR1 is SNHLY and CDR2 FYNNEI. The CDR3 reads CASSRGGPNTEAFF. In DNA form, the CDR3 reads TGTGCCAGCAGTAGGGGGGGGCCAAACACTGAAGCTTTCTTT.

V is TRBV6-5 and J is TRBJ1-1; the match to TRBD1 covers 9 bases. V shed 5 bases and J 6 bases; nucleotides not matched to a gene: 7. Germline V gene data show CDR1 as MNHEY and CDR2 as SVGAGI. CDR3 length: 14 amino acids. CDR3 protein: CASSRWTGDAEAFF. CDR3 DNA sequence: TGTGCCAGCAGTCGTTGGACAGGGGACGCTGAAGCTTTCTTT.

With regard to this clone: The CDR3 does not end in the conserved phenylalanine or tryptophan, so this is likely a read error. The chain joins TRBV3-1 (or the pseudogene TRBV3-2) to TRBJ1-6; D is possibly TRBD1 (5 bases). The length of the CDR3 is 12 residues. Per the germline V gene, CDR1 is LGHDT and CDR2 is YNNKEL (reference sequence). V lost 3 bases and J 11 bases, leaving 8 bases between the germline ends. The CDR3 nucleotides are TGTGCCAGCAGCCAGGGGGAGACACCCCTCCACCTT. Translated, it gives CASSQGETPLHL.

J is TRBJ1-5 and V is TRBV12-3 or TRBV12-4; D unresolved. The V gene lost 7 bases and the J gene lost 3 bases, with 7 bases spanning the gap. CDR3 length: 12 residues. The CDR3 nucleotides are TGTGCCAGCACCGGGTTCAATCAGCCCCAGCATTTT. It codes for CASTGFNQPQHF.

This clone has a count of ten or more. The same CDR3 can be traced to other DNA sequences in this sample. This chain links TRBV5-6 with TRBJ2-2, with no clear D. Trimming removed 7 bases from V and 1 base from J, with 5 bases in between. In germline, CDR1 is SGHDT, CDR2 YYEEEE. The CDR3 is made up of 12 amino acids. CDR3 region: CASRLNTGELFF. CDR3 in DNA: TGTGCCAGCCGTTTGAACACCGGGGAGCTGTTTTTT.

The chain couples TRBV2 to TRBJ1-1, with D possibly being TRBD1 (6 bases). CDR3 length equals 13 residues. CDR1 and CDR2 (germline): SNHLY, FYNNEI. Deletions cut 11 bases from V and 1 base from J, with 14 bases between. CDR3 in amino acids: CAGYRDSNTEAFF. Here the CDR3 DNA reads TGTGCCGGCTACAGGGACTCGAACACTGAAGCTTTCTTT.

The V gene is TRBV19, the J gene TRBJ2-7; D gene ambiguous. The germline CDR1 and CDR2 sequences are LNHDA and SQIVND (reference sequence). The CDR3 has 14 residues. Trimming took 4 bases from V and 0 from J, leaving 10 bases between them. The CDR3 reads CASSKGRISYEQYF. CDR3 DNA sequence: TGTGCCAGTAGTAAAGGCCGGATCTCCTACGAGCAGTACTTC.

The J gene is TRBJ1-2, the V gene TRBV27, with D unclear. CDR3 length: 13 residues. CDR1 and CDR2 (germline): MNHEY, SMNVEV (reference sequence). V was cut by 3 bases and J by 3 bases, with 8 bases left in between. Here the CDR3 DNA reads TGTGCCAGCAGTTTGCAGCCCTACTATGGCTACACCTTC. As protein: CASSLQPYYGYTF.

The rearrangement joins TRBV6-5 to TRBJ2-5; 7 bases match TRBD2. Germline lookup yields CDR1 MNHEY and CDR2 SVGAGI. V lost 4 bases and J lost 4; bases outside the gene matches: 9. The CDR3 contains 15 residues. The CDR3 bases are TGTGCCAGCAGTTTCGGGCGGGAGAGAGGAGAGACCCAGTACTTC. As protein: CASSFGRERGETQYF.

Here the CDR3 DNA reads TGTGCCAGCAGCACTCGGACAGGGGGCGCGAGGTATGGCTACACCTTC. Translating gives CASSTRTGGARYGYTF. The genes are TRBV13 and TRBJ1-2; the match to TRBD1 covers 11 bases. The CDR3 spans 16 residues. Germline CDR1 reads PRHDT; CDR2 reads FYEKMQ (reference sequence). With 5 bases clipped from V and 5 bases from J, the junction kept 10 bases outside the gene matches.

This clone was found once. The rearrangement links TRBV12-5 to TRBJ1-2; TRBD1 matches 8 bases. CDR3 length: 17 residues. Germline trimming cut 1 base from V and 4 bases from J; bases unmatched to any gene: 11. Germline V gene data show CDR1 as LGHNT and CDR2 as FRNRAP. In DNA form, the CDR3 reads TGTGCTAGTGGTTTGGACTCCGGGACAGGACTTCCCTATGGCTACACCTTC. Encoded protein: CASGLDSGTGLPYGYTF.

The V and J genes are TRBV19 and TRBJ2-7; weak D call: TRBD2 (6 bases). The ends were cut back, 2 bases at V and 2 bases at J, with 13 bases in the middle. Germline values: CDR1 LNHDA, CDR2 SQIVND (reference sequence). The CDR3 loop spans 15 amino acids. The CDR3 sequence: CASSINSGGAYEQYF. The DNA of the CDR3 is TGTGCCAGTAGTATAAATAGCGGAGGGGCCTACGAGCAGTACTTC.

This clone was seen only once. The chain couples TRBV6-1 to TRBJ1-6, with D hard to call. The V and J ends lost 2 bases and 9 bases respectively, with 11 bases between them. CDR3 length: 14 amino acids. The germline V gene has CDR1 MNHNS and CDR2 SASEGT. CDR3 nucleotides: TGTGCCAGCAGTGAAAATCATCACATTTCACCCCTCCACTTT. Translated: CASSENHHISPLHF.